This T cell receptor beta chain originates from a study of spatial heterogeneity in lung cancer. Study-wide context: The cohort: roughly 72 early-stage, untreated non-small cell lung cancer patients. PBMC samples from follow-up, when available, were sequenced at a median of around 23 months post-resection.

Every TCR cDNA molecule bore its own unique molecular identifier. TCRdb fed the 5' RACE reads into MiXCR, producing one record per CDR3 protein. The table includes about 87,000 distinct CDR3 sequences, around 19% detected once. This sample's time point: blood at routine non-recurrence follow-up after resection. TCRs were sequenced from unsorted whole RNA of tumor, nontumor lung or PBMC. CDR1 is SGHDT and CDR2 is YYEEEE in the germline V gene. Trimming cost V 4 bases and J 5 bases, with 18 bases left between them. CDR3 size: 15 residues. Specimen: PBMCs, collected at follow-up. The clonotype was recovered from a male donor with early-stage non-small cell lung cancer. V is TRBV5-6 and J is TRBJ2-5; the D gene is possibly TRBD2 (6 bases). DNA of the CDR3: TGTGCCAGCAGCCGACAAGTTGGGGGGATGGAGACCCAGTACTTC. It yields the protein CASSRQVGGMETQYF. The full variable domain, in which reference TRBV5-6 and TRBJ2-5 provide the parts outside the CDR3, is DAGVTQSPTHLIKTRGQQVTLRCSPKSGHDTVSWYQQALGQGPQFIFQYYEEEERQRGNFPDRFSGHQFPNYSSELNVNALLLGDSALYLCASSRQVGGMETQYFGPGTRLLVL.